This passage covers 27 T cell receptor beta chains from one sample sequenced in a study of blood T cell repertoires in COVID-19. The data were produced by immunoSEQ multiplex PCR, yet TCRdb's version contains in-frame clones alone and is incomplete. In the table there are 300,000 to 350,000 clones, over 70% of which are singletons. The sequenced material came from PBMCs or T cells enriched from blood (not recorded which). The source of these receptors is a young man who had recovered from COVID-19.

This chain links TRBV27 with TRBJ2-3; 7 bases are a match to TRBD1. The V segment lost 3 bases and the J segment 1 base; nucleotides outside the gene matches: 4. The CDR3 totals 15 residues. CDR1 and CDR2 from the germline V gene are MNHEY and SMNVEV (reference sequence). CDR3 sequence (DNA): TGTGCCAGCAGTTTCGGACAGGAGGGCACAGATACGCAGTATTTT. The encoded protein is CASSFGQEGTDTQYF.

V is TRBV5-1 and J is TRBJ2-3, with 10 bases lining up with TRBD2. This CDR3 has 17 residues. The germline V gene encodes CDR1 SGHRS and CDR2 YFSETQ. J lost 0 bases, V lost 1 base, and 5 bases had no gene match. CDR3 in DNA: TGCGCCAGCAGCTTGTATACTAGCGGGGATAGCACAGATACGCAGTATTTT. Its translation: CASSLYTSGDSTDTQYF.

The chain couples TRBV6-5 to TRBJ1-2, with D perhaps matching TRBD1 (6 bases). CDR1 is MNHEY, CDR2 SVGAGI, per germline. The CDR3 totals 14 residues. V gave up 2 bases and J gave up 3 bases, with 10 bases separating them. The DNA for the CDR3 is TGTGCCAGCAGTTACCGGGACACTTACTATGGCTACACCTTC. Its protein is CASSYRDTYYGYTF.

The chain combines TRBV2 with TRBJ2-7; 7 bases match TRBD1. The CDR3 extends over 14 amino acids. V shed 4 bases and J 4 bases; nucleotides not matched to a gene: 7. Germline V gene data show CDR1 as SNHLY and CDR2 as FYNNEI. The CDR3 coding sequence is TGTGCCAGCAGTGGTGGGACAGACCTTTACGAGCAGTACTTC. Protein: CASSGGTDLYEQYF.

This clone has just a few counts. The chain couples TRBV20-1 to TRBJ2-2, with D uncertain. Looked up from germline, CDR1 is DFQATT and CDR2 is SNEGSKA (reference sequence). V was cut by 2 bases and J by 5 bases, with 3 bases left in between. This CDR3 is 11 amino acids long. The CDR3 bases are TGCAGTGCTAGACCGACCGGGGAGCTGTTTTTT. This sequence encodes CSARPTGELFF.

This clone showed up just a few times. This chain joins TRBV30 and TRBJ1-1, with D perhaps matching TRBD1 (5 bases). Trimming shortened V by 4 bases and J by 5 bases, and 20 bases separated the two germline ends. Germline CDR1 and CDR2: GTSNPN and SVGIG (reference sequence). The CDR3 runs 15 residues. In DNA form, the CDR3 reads TGTGCCTGGACCACGTCCGGGGGAAGCAGGACTGAAGCTTTCTTT. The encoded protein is CAWTTSGGSRTEAFF. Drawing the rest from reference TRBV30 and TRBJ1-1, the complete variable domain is SQTIHQWPATLVQPVGSPLSLECTVEGTSNPNLYWYRQAAGRGLQLLFYSVGIGQISSEVPQNLSASRPQDRQFILSSKKLLLSDSGFYLCAWTTSGGSRTEAFFGQGTRLTVV.

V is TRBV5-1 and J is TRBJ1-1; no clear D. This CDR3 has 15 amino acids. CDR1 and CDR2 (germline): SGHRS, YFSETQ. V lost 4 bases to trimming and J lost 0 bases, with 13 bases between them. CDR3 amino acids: CASSPSTEMNTEAFF. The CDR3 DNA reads TGCGCCAGCAGCCCGTCGACTGAAATGAACACTGAAGCTTTCTTT.

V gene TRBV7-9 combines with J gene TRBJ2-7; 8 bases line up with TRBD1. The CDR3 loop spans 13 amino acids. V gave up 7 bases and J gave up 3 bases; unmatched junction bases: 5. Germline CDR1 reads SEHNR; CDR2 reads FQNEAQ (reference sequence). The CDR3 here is CASNPGQVYEQYF. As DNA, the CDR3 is TGTGCCAGCAACCCGGGACAGGTCTACGAGCAGTACTTC.

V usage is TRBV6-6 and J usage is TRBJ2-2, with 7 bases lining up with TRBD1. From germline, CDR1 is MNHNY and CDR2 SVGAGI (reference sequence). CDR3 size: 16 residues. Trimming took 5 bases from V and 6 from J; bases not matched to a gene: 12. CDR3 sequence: CASSRDHRGSAGELFF. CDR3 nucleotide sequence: TGTGCCAGCAGTAGGGATCACAGGGGTAGTGCCGGGGAGCTGTTTTTT.

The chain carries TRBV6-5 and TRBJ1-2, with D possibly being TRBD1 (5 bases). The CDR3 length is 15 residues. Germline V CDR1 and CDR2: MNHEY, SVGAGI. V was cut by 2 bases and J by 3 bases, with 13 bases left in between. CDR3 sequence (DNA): TGTGCCAGCAGTTACCCCCTGGGGGGGGACTATGGCTACACCTTC. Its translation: CASSYPLGGDYGYTF.

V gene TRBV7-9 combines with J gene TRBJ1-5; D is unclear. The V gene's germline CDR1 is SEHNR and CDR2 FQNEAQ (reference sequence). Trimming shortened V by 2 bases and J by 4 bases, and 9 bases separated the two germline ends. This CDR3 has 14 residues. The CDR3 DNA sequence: TGTGCCAGCAGCTTATCGGAGGGAAATCAGCCCCAGCATTTT. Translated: CASSLSEGNQPQHF.

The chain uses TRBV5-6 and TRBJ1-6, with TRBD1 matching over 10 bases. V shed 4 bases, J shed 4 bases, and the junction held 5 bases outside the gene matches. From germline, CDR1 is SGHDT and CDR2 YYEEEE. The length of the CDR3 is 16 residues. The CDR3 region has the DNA TGTGCCAGCAGCCCCGGACAGGGGGGATATAATTCACCCCTCCACTTT. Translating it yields CASSPGQGGYNSPLHF.

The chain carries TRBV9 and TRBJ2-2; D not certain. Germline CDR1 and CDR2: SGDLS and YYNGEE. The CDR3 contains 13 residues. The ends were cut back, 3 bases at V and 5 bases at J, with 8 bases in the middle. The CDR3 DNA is TGTGCCAGCAGCGGCCCTAGGACCGGGGAGCTGTTTTTT. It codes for CASSGPRTGELFF.

Here the CDR3 reads CASSLTGGPAYEQYF. In nucleotides, the CDR3 is TGTGCCAGCAGCTTAACAGGGGGCCCAGCCTACGAGCAGTACTTC. The chain combines TRBV5-8 with TRBJ2-7, with 9 bases identical to TRBD1. Per the germline V gene, CDR1 is SGHTS and CDR2 is YDEGEE. V was pared by 2 bases and J by 2 bases, with 5 bases of the junction left unmatched. The CDR3 length is 15 residues.

The CDR3 DNA is TGTGCCAGTAGTCCGATGACAGAGAACACCGGGGAGCTGTTTTTT. This translates into CASSPMTENTGELFF. This rearrangement joins TRBV19 to TRBJ2-2; possibly TRBD1 for D (5 bases). CDR1 and CDR2 (germline): LNHDA, SQIVND (reference sequence). With 5 bases removed from V and 1 base from J, the gap between germline ends came to 11 bases. The CDR3 covers 15 residues.

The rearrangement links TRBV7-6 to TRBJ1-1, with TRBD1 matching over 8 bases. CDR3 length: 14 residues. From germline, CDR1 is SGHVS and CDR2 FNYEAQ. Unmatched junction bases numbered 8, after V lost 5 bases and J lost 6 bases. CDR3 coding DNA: TGTGCCAGCAGCCGACCGGAACAGGGGGCTGAAGCTTTCTTT. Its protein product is CASSRPEQGAEAFF.

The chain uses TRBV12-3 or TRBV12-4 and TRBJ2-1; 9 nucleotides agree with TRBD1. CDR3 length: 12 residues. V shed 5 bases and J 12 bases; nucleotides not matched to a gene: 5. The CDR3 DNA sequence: TGTGCCAGCAGTCCACAGGGGGCGAGGCAGTTCTTC. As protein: CASSPQGARQFF.

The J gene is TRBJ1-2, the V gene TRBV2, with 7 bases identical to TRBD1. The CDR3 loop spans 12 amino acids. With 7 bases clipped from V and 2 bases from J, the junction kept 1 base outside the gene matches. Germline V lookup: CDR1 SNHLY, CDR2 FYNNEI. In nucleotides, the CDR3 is TGTGCCAGCAAACAGGGGAACTATGGCTACACCTTC. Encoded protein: CASKQGNYGYTF.

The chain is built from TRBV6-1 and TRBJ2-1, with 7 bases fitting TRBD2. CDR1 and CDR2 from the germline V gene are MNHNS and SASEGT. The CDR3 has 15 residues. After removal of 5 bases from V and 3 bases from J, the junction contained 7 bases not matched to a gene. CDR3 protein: CASSFTSALYNEQFF. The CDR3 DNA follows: TGTGCCAGCAGTTTCACTAGCGCGCTCTACAATGAGCAGTTCTTC.

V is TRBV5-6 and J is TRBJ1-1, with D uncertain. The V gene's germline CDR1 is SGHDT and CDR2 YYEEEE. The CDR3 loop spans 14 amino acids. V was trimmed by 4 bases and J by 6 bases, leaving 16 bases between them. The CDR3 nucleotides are TGTGCCAGCAGCCACCTCGCGACCAGCGCTGAAGCTTTCTTT. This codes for CASSHLATSAEAFF. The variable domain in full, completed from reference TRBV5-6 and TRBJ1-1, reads DAGVTQSPTHLIKTRGQQVTLRCSPKSGHDTVSWYQQALGQGPQFIFQYYEEEERQRGNFPDRFSGHQFPNYSSELNVNALLLGDSALYLCASSHLATSAEAFFGQGTRLTVV.

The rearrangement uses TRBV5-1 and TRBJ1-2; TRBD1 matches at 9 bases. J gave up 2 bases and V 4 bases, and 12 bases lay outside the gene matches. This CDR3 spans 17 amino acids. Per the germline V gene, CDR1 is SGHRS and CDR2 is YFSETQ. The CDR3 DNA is TGCGCCAGCAGCAATGGACAGGGGATACTGAGGAACTATGGCTACACCTTC. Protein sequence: CASSNGQGILRNYGYTF.

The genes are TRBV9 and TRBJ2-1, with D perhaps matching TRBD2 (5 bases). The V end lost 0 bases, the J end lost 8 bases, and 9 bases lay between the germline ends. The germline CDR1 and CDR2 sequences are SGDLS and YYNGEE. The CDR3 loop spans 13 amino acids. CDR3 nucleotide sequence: TGTGCCAGCAGCGTAGGAGGAGGCGATGAGCAGTTCTTC. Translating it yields CASSVGGGDEQFF.

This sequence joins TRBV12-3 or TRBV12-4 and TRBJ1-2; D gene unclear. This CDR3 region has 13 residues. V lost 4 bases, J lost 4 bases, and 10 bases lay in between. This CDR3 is CASSWRPPYGYTF. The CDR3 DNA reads TGTGCCAGCAGTTGGAGGCCGCCCTATGGCTACACCTTC.

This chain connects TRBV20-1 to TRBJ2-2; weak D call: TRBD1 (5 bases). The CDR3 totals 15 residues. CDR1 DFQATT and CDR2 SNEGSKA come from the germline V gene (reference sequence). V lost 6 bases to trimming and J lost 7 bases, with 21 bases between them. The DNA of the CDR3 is TGCAGTGCAAGTCCCCCGCTTACAGGCGGCGGGGAGCTGTTTTTT. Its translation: CSASPPLTGGGELFF.

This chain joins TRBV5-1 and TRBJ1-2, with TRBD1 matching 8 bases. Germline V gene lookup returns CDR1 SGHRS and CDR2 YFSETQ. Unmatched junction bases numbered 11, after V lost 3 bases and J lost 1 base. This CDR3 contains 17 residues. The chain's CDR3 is CASSSPLTGDNNYGYTF. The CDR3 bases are TGCGCCAGCAGCTCACCCCTGACAGGGGATAATAACTATGGCTACACCTTC. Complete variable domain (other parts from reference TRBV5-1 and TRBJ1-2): KAGVTQTPRYLIKTRGQQVTLSCSPISGHRSVSWYQQTPGQGLQFLFEYFSETQRNKGNFPGRFSGRQFSNSRSEMNVSTLELGDSALYLCASSSPLTGDNNYGYTFGSGTRLTVV.

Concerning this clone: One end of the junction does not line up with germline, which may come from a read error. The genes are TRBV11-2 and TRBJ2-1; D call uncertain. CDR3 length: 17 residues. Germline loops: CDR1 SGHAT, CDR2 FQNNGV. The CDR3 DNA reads TGTGCCAGCAGCGTAGAGTTAGCTAGTAGGATGAGCAATGAGCAGTTCTTC. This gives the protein CASSVELASRMSNEQFF.

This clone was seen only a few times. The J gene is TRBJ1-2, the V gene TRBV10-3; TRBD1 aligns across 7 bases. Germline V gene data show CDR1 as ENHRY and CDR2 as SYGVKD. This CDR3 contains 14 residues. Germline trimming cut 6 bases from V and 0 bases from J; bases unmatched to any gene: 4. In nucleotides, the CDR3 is TGTGCCATCAGCCGGGACAGAACTAACTATGGCTACACCTTC. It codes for CAISRDRTNYGYTF.